This T cell receptor (beta chain) was identified during a study of spatial heterogeneity in lung cancer. Study information: Detection consistently yielded more beta chains than alpha chains.

This clonotype came up many times. As yet, its antigen is unknown. Stated time point: sample taken at primary tumor resection. Unsorted whole RNA samples from tumor, nontumor lung or frozen PBMC were sequenced. Samples came from 70 to 80 TRACERx patients with untreated early-stage lung cancer. CDR1 SEHNR and CDR2 FQNEAQ come from the germline V gene (reference sequence). This CDR3 is 14 amino acids long. V gave up 7 bases and J gave up 5 bases, with 18 bases separating them. Study-level results: Resection blood, more than follow-up blood, showed ubiquitous expanded tumor TCRs.

The study tagged each TCR cDNA molecule with a unique molecular identifier. TCRdb re-called the 5' RACE reads through MiXCR, storing one row per CDR3 protein. The sample yields 20,000 to 30,000 distinct CDR3 sequences, roughly 4.5% seen once. The source of this sequence is a male donor with early-stage non-small cell lung cancer. This specimen consisted of PBMCs, obtained at surgery. This chain joins TRBV7-9 and TRBJ2-7; maybe TRBD1 (6 bases). The CDR3 nucleotides read TGTGCCAGCAAAGAGCTTCAGGGGAAAGACGAGCAGTACTTC. Translation gives CASKELQGKDEQYF. Full variable domain (rest looked up from reference TRBV7-9 and TRBJ2-7): DTGVSQNPRHKITKRGQNVTFRCDPISEHNRLYWYRQTLGQGPEFLTYFQNEAQLEKSRLLSDRFSAERPKGSFSTLEIQRTEQGDSAMYLCASKELQGKDEQYFGPGTRLTVT.